The TCR beta chain described here comes from a study of response to subunit inactivated influenza vaccine. Germline CDR1 and CDR2: MNHNS and SASEGT. With 7 bases removed from V and 4 bases from J, the gap between germline ends came to 8 bases. CDR3 size: 11 residues. In TCRdb, the RT-PCR reads were re-called with MiXCR into one record per CDR3 protein. The sample has approximately 290,000 distinct CDR3 sequences; approximately 21% are singletons. This TCR was recovered from a man between 50 and 69 years old who received an inactivated influenza vaccine. The sample was PBMCs from blood, taken less than 22 months after vaccination. The chain links TRBV6-1 to TRBJ2-7; D remains ambiguous. The CDR3 coding sequence is TGTGCCAGCACCCCGGCTTACGAGCAGTACTTC. Translated: CASTPAYEQYF.